Below are 26 T cell receptor beta chains sequenced from a single sample in a study of glioma-infiltrating T cells after dendritic cell vaccination. Sequencing was performed with immunoSEQ multiplex PCR; in TCRdb, only in-frame clones are kept and a portion is missing. The sample yields roughly 100,000 clones, roughly 76% seen once. The specimen was blood, collected before dendritic cell vaccination. These receptors were obtained from a human donor with glioblastoma.

This clone was seen a single time. The chain recombines TRBV4-2 with TRBJ1-1; no firm D call. The CDR3 length is 14 residues. The V gene lost 3 bases and the J gene lost 5 bases, with 13 bases spanning the gap. The germline V gene encodes CDR1 LGHNA and CDR2 YNFKEQ. Written as DNA, the CDR3 is TGTGCCAGCAGCCACGGCCCCGGGAATACTGAAGCTTTCTTT. Its protein product is CASSHGPGNTEAFF.

The chain combines TRBV9 with TRBJ2-7; 8 nucleotides match TRBD1. The germline gives CDR1 SGDLS, CDR2 YYNGEE. The CDR3 extends over 13 amino acids. V shed 4 bases and J 5 bases; nucleotides not matched to a gene: 5. The CDR3 spells CASSTPGQDEQYF. In DNA, the CDR3 is TGTGCCAGCAGCACCCCGGGACAGGACGAGCAGTACTTC.

This chain uses TRBV7-6 with TRBJ2-7; maybe TRBD2 (6 bases). Germline lookup yields CDR1 SGHVS and CDR2 FNYEAQ. CDR3 length: 12 residues. V was clipped by 5 bases and J by 6 bases, with 11 bases between them. The chain's CDR3 is CASSLFGGEQYF. CDR3 coding DNA: TGTGCCAGCAGCCTTTTCGGGGGCGAGCAGTACTTC.

V and J are TRBV2 and TRBJ1-2, with D unresolved. The germline V and J ends were trimmed by 3 bases and 3 bases, with 14 bases remaining between them. The CDR3 is 15 amino acids. Germline CDR1 is SNHLY and CDR2 is FYNNEI. The CDR3 is CASSDDQASYYGYTF. The CDR3 DNA is TGTGCCAGCAGTGACGACCAGGCGTCGTACTATGGCTACACCTTC.

A note on this clone: The sample has other DNA sequences that encode this CDR3 too. The rearrangement uses TRBV5-5 and TRBJ1-2; possible D gene TRBD1, 5 bases. The germline V gene has CDR1 SGHKS and CDR2 YYEKEE (reference sequence). The length of the CDR3 is 14 residues. V lost 0 bases to trimming and J lost 5 bases, with 11 bases between them. The CDR3 loop reads CASSLARGGYGYTF. CDR3 sequence (DNA): TGTGCCAGCAGCTTGGCCCGGGGGGGGTATGGCTACACCTTC.

V and J are TRBV10-3 and TRBJ1-5; TRBD1 matches 7 bases. The V gene end was trimmed by 7 bases and the J gene end by 7 bases; junction bases not matched to a gene: 7. The CDR3 covers 13 residues. CDR1 ENHRY and CDR2 SYGVKD come from the germline V gene. CDR3 nucleotides: TGTGCCATCACACGGGACAGTGAACAGCCCCAGCATTTT. This sequence encodes CAITRDSEQPQHF.

Only one count was recorded for this clone. The J gene is TRBJ2-3, the V gene TRBV11-3, with a weak D call TRBD2 (7 bases). This CDR3 comprises 16 residues. V dropped 0 bases and J dropped 1 base, with 11 bases sitting between them. Germline V CDR1 and CDR2: SGHNT, YENEEA. In DNA form, the CDR3 reads TGTGCCAGCAGCTTAGAAGGGGGGGGTGGCACAGATACGCAGTATTTT. Its translation: CASSLEGGGGTDTQYF. Drawing the rest from reference TRBV11-3 and TRBJ2-3, the complete variable domain is EAGVVQSPRYKIIEKKQPVAFWCNPISGHNTLYWYLQNLGQGPELLIRYENEEAVDDSQLPKDRFSAERLKGVDSTLKIQPAELGDSAVYLCASSLEGGGGTDTQYFGPGTRLTVL.

This clone has only one observation. V gene TRBV11-1 combines with J gene TRBJ1-4; D remains unclear. The V and J ends lost 5 bases and 4 bases respectively, with 11 bases between them. The CDR3 is 14 residues long. Per the germline V gene, CDR1 is SGHAT and CDR2 is FQDESV (reference sequence). Written as DNA, the CDR3 is TGTGCCAGCAGCCCTGGACTGAATAATGAAAAACTGTTTTTT. Protein: CASSPGLNNEKLFF.

This clone was seen a few times. The chain employs TRBV19 and TRBJ2-7, with D unclear. The length of the CDR3 is 15 residues. Per the germline V gene, CDR1 is LNHDA and CDR2 is SQIVND (reference sequence). The ends were cut back, 3 bases at V and 3 bases at J, with 15 bases in the middle. CDR3 in amino acids: CASSMGLGTRYEQYF. CDR3 in DNA: TGTGCCAGTAGTATGGGCTTGGGCACCCGCTACGAGCAGTACTTC.

The genes are TRBV28 and TRBJ1-2; weak D call: TRBD1 (5 bases). Deletions cut 4 bases from V and 7 bases from J, with 16 bases between. Germline CDR1 MDHEN, CDR2 SYDVKM. The CDR3 length is 14 residues. CDR3 nucleotide sequence: TGTGCCAGCAGTTCCCCAGGGCTCGCCGGTGGCTACACCTTC. It specifies CASSSPGLAGGYTF.

The chain employs TRBV10-2 and TRBJ1-4; perhaps TRBD1 as D (6 bases). V was cut by 2 bases and J by 5 bases, with 15 bases left in between. This CDR3 spans 16 amino acids. Per germline, CDR1 WSHSY and CDR2 SAAADI. The CDR3 DNA is TGCGCCAGCAGTGAGGTTCGGGACACGATAAATGAAAAACTGTTTTTT. It encodes CASSEVRDTINEKLFF.

This sequence joins TRBV4-1 and TRBJ2-1; TRBD2 matches at 7 bases. With V trimmed by 4 bases and J by 5 bases, 11 bases remained unmatched. The CDR3 is made up of 16 amino acids. Germline V gives CDR1 MGHRA, CDR2 YSYEKL. The DNA for the CDR3 is TGCGCCAGCAGCCCTAAGGGACCAAGCGGGGACAATGAGCAGTTCTTC. Protein: CASSPKGPSGDNEQFF.

A single count supports this clone. The chain is built from TRBV6-1 and TRBJ2-7; 10 nucleotides match TRBD1. The germline V gene has CDR1 MNHNS and CDR2 SASEGT. This CDR3 is 15 amino acids long. Trimming removed 8 bases from V and 2 bases from J; junction bases left unmatched: 9. CDR3 nucleotide sequence: TGTGCCAGCGGCTGGGACAGGGGCCCTGCCTACGAGCAGTACTTC. Encoded protein: CASGWDRGPAYEQYF.

V gene TRBV6-1 combines with J gene TRBJ2-7; TRBD1 agrees at 9 bases. This CDR3 region has 15 residues. Trimming removed 1 base from V and 0 bases from J; junction bases left unmatched: 1. Germline CDR1 is MNHNS and CDR2 is SASEGT. Here the CDR3 reads CASSEGDRASYEQYF. The CDR3 DNA sequence: TGTGCCAGCAGTGAAGGGGACAGGGCCTCCTACGAGCAGTACTTC.

This clone was seen once. Different DNA sequences within this sample yield the same CDR3. This chain links TRBV2 with TRBJ2-5; D unclear. The CDR3 totals 12 residues. Trimming removed 3 bases from V and 4 bases from J, with 6 bases in between. Looked up from germline, CDR1 is SNHLY and CDR2 is FYNNEI. The chain's CDR3 is CASSESRETQYF. CDR3 DNA: TGTGCCAGCAGTGAGTCCCGAGAGACCCAGTACTTC.

The chain uses TRBV27 and TRBJ2-2; 8 nucleotides align to TRBD1. CDR1 and CDR2 (germline): MNHEY, SMNVEV (reference sequence). The CDR3 consists of 17 residues. V trimming: 2 bases; J trimming: 1 base; junction bases outside the gene matches: 6. CDR3 in DNA: TGTGCCAGCAGTTTAAGTATAGGGACAGGGAACACCGGGGAGCTGTTTTTT. Translation gives CASSLSIGTGNTGELFF.

CDR3 residues: CASSRSGTGDYYGYTF. The CDR3 nucleotides read TGTGCCAGCAGCAGGAGTGGGACAGGGGATTACTATGGCTACACCTTC. The chain carries TRBV7-9 and TRBJ1-2; the match to TRBD1 covers 10 bases. The CDR3 contains 16 residues. V shed 5 bases, J shed 3 bases, and the junction held 9 bases outside the gene matches. Germline V gives CDR1 SEHNR, CDR2 FQNEAQ (reference sequence).

The chain links TRBV15 to TRBJ2-1; D is ambiguous. The CDR3 extends over 13 amino acids. V was clipped by 4 bases and J by 5 bases, with 9 bases between them. Germline V gene sequence: CDR1 LNHNV, CDR2 YYDKDF (reference sequence). The CDR3 DNA reads as TGTGCCACCAGCATCAGGAATGACAATGAGCAGTTCTTC. This gives the protein CATSIRNDNEQFF.

The chain is built from TRBV6-1 and TRBJ2-7, with D perhaps matching TRBD1 (6 bases). This CDR3 contains 14 residues. The germline V gene encodes CDR1 MNHNS and CDR2 SASEGT. Trimming shortened V by 5 bases and J by 0 bases, and 11 bases separated the two germline ends. The CDR3 nucleotides read TGTGCCAGCAGTTTGGACAGCCTCTCCTACGAGCAGTACTTC. Amino acid sequence: CASSLDSLSYEQYF.

The chain employs TRBV7-8 and TRBJ2-3; 8 bases line up with TRBD1. The CDR3 totals 14 residues. Germline trimming cut 1 base from V and 3 bases from J; bases unmatched to any gene: 0. Germline V lookup: CDR1 SGHVS, CDR2 FQNEAQ. The CDR3 region is CASSLGTGTDTQYF. The CDR3 DNA follows: TGTGCCAGCAGCTTAGGGACAGGGACAGATACGCAGTATTTT. Complete variable domain (other parts from reference TRBV7-8 and TRBJ2-3): GAGVSQSPRYKVAKRGQDVALRCDPISGHVSLFWYQQALGQGPEFLTYFQNEAQLDKSGLPSDRFFAERPEGSVSTLKIQRTQQEDSAVYLCASSLGTGTDTQYFGPGTRLTVL.

On this clone itself: Distinct nucleotide sequences in the sample also encode this CDR3. The chain is built from TRBV5-6 and TRBJ2-3; D might be TRBD1 (5 bases). The ends were cut back, 4 bases at V and 0 bases at J, with 9 bases in the middle. Germline CDR1 is SGHDT and CDR2 is YYEEEE. This CDR3 is built from 14 residues. The CDR3 sequence: CASSLRGSTDTQYF. In nucleotides, the CDR3 is TGTGCCAGCAGCCTTAGGGGCAGCACAGATACGCAGTATTTT.

The J gene is TRBJ1-4, the V gene TRBV9, with a weak D call TRBD1 (6 bases). CDR1 and CDR2 from the germline V gene are SGDLS and YYNGEE. The CDR3 totals 16 residues. V lost 4 bases, J lost 0 bases, and 13 bases lay in between. The CDR3 DNA follows: TGTGCCAGCAGCCCCCGGGACACCCCAACTAATGAAAAACTGTTTTTT. This codes for CASSPRDTPTNEKLFF. Looking up the rest from reference TRBV9 and TRBJ1-4 gives the full variable domain: DSGVTQTPKHLITATGQRVTLRCSPRSGDLSVYWYQQSLDQGLQFLIQYYNGEERAKGNILERFSAQQFPDLHSELNLSSLELGDSALYFCASSPRDTPTNEKLFFGSGTQLSVL.

Regarding this clone: The same CDR3 arises from other DNA sequences in this sample as well. The CDR3 bases are TGTGCCTGGAGGGGACAGTATAATTCACCCCTCCACTTT. Protein product: CAWRGQYNSPLHF. The V call is TRBV30, the J call TRBJ1-6; TRBD1 matches at 7 bases. Trimming at V came to 3 bases and at J to 4 bases, leaving 0 bases not matched to a gene. CDR3 length equals 13 residues. In germline, CDR1 is GTSNPN, CDR2 SVGIG (reference sequence).

This chain joins TRBV5-4 and TRBJ2-4; 10 nucleotides align to TRBD2. Germline-derived CDR1 and CDR2 are SGHNT and YYREEE (reference sequence). V lost 4 bases to trimming and J lost 6 bases; unmatched junction nucleotides: 1. The CDR3 has 13 amino acids. Here the CDR3 reads CASSGTSANIQYF. The CDR3 DNA follows: TGTGCCAGCAGCGGGACTAGCGCAAACATTCAGTACTTC.

The chain recombines TRBV30 with TRBJ1-1; the match to TRBD1 covers 8 bases. V shed 7 bases and J 0 bases; nucleotides not matched to a gene: 10. Germline CDR1 and CDR2: GTSNPN and SVGIG (reference sequence). The CDR3 sequence is 15 residues long. CDR3 amino acids: CASNRAGGMNTEAFF. The CDR3 region has the DNA TGTGCCTCAAATAGGGCAGGGGGCATGAACACTGAAGCTTTCTTT.

J is TRBJ1-1 and V is TRBV6-5; no clear D. V was trimmed by 4 bases and J by 10 bases, leaving 19 bases between them. The CDR3 covers 14 residues. The germline V gene has CDR1 MNHEY and CDR2 SVGAGI. In nucleotides, the CDR3 is TGTGCCAGCAGTTTATACCGGTCGTCGAAAGTAGCTTTCTTT. Its protein is CASSLYRSSKVAFF.